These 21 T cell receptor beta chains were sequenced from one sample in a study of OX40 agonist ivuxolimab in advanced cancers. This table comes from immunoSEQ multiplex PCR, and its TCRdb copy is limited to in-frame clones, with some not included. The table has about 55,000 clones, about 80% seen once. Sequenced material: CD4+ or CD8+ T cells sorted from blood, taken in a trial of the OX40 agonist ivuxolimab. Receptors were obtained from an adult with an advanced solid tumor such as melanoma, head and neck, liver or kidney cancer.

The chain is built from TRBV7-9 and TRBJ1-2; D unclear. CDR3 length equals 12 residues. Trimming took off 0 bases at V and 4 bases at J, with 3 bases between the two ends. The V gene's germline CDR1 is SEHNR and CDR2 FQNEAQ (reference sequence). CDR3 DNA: TGTGCCAGCAGCTTAGCCCTCTATGGCTACACCTTC. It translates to CASSLALYGYTF.

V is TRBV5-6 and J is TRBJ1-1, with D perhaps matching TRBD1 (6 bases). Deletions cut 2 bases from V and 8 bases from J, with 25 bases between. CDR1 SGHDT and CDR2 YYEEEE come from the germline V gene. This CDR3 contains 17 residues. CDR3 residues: CASSLGGTGHPNLEAFF. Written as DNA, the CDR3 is TGTGCCAGCAGCTTAGGGGGGACGGGCCATCCGAACTTGGAAGCTTTCTTT.

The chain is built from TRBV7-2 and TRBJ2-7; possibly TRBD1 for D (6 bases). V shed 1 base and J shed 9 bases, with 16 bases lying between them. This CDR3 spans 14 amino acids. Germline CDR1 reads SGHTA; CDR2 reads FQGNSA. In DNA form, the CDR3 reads TGTGCCAGCAGCTTAGATTGGGCACAGGGACCGCAGTACTTC. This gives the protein CASSLDWAQGPQYF.

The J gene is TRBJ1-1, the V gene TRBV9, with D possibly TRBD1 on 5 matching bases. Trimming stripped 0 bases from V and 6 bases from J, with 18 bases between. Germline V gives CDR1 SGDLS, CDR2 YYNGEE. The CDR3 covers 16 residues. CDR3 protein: CASSVEFRGAGSEAFF. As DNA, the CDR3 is TGTGCCAGCAGCGTAGAATTTCGGGGCGCAGGGTCTGAAGCTTTCTTT.

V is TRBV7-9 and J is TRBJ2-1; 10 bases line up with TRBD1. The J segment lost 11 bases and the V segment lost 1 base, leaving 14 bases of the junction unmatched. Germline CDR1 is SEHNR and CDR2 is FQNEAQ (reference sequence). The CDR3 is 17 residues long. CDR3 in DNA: TGTGCCAGCAGCTTAGTGGGCGGGGGGACAGGGGCAATGAAGCAGTTCTTC. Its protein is CASSLVGGGTGAMKQFF.

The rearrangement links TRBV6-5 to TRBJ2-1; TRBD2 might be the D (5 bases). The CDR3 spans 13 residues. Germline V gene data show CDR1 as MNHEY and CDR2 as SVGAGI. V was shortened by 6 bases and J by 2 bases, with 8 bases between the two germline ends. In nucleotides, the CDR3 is TGTGCCAGCAGGAAGCGGACCTACAATGAGCAGTTCTTC. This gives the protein CASRKRTYNEQFF.

DNA of the CDR3: TGTGCCAGCTCACCACCGTCAGGTCTAGCGCGGGATACGCAGTATTTT. It encodes CASSPPSGLARDTQYF. J is TRBJ2-3 and V is TRBV18, with D maybe TRBD2 (6 bases). The CDR3 consists of 16 residues. Trimming stripped 0 bases from V and 6 bases from J, with 16 bases between. The germline gives CDR1 KGHSH, CDR2 LQKENI.

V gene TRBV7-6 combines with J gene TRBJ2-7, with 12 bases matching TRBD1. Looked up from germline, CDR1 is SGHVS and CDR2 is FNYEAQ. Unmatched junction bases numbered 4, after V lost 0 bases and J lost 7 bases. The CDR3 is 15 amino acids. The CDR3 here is CASSLAGTGGWEQYF. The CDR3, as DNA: TGTGCCAGCAGCTTAGCCGGGACAGGGGGCTGGGAGCAGTACTTC.

CDR3 loop: CASSSNRDSHEQYF. CDR3 sequence (DNA): TGTGCCAGCAGCTCCAATCGGGACAGCCACGAGCAGTACTTC. The chain couples TRBV7-3 to TRBJ2-7, with 7 bases matching TRBD1. The length of the CDR3 is 14 residues. The V segment lost 4 bases and the J segment 5 bases; nucleotides outside the gene matches: 8. CDR1 and CDR2 (germline): SGHTA, FQGTGA.

The chain's CDR3 is CASSSLDRGVNSPLHF. The CDR3 DNA is TGTGCCAGCAGCTCTCTCGACAGGGGAGTAAATTCACCCCTCCACTTT. The chain recombines TRBV5-6 with TRBJ1-6, with 8 positions matching TRBD1. V trimming: 3 bases; J trimming: 7 bases; junction bases outside the gene matches: 9. This CDR3 region has 16 residues. In germline, CDR1 is SGHDT, CDR2 YYEEEE. The whole variable domain, filled in from reference TRBV5-6 and TRBJ1-6, reads DAGVTQSPTHLIKTRGQQVTLRCSPKSGHDTVSWYQQALGQGPQFIFQYYEEEERQRGNFPDRFSGHQFPNYSSELNVNALLLGDSALYLCASSSLDRGVNSPLHFGNGTRLTVT.

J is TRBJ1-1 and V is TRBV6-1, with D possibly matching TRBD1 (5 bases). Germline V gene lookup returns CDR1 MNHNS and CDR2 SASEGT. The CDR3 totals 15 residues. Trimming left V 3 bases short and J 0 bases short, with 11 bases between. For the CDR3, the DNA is TGTGCCAGCAGTGAGGGCAGGGCAATGAACACTGAAGCTTTCTTT. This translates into CASSEGRAMNTEAFF.

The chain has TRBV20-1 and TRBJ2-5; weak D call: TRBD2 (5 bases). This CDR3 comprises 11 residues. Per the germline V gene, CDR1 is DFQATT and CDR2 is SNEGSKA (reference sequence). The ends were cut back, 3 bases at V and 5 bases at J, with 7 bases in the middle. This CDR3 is CSASGIETQYF. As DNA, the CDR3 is TGCAGTGCTAGCGGGATTGAGACCCAGTACTTC.

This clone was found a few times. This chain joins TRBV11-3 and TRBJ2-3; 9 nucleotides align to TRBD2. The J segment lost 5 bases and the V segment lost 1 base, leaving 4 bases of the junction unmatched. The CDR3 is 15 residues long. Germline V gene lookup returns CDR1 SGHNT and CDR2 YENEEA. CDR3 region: CASSLGGRAKDTQYF. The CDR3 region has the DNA TGTGCCAGCAGCTTAGGCGGGAGGGCCAAAGATACGCAGTATTTT.

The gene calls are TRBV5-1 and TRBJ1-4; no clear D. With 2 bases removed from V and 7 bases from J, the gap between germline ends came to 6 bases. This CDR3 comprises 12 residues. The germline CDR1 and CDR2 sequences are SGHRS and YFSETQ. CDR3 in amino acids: CASSFNGEKLFF. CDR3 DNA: TGCGCCAGCAGCTTCAACGGTGAAAAACTGTTTTTT.

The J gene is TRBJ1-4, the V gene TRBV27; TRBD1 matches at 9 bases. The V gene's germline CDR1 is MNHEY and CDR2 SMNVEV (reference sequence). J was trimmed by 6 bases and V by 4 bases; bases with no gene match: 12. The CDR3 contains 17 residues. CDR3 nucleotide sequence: TGTGCCAGCAGTTCGTCCTCCTACAGGGGGCAGGATGAAAAACTGTTTTTT. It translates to CASSSSSYRGQDEKLFF.

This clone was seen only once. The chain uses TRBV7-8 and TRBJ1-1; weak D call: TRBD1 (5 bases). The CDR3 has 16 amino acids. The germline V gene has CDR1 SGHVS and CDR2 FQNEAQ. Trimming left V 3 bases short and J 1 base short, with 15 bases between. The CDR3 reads CASSLRTSKRNTEAFF. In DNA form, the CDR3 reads TGTGCCAGCAGCTTGCGGACATCTAAGAGGAACACTGAAGCTTTCTTT.

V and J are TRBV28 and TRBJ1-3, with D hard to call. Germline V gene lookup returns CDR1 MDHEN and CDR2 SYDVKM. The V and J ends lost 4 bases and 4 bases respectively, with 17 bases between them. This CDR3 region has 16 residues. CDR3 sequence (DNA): TGTGCCAGCAGTTCCCCCGTTGGCACCGGAGGAAACACCATATATTTT. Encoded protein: CASSSPVGTGGNTIYF.

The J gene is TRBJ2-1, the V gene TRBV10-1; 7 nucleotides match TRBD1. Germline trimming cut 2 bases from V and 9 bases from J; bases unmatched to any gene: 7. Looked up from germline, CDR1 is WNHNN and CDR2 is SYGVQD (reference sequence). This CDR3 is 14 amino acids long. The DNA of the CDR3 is TGCGCCAGCAGTGAGATGGACAGGCTCCGTGAGCAGTTCTTC. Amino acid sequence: CASSEMDRLREQFF.

CDR3 sequence reads: CASSLDGERAEAFF. The CDR3 nucleotides are TGTGCCAGCAGCTTAGACGGGGAAAGGGCTGAAGCTTTCTTT. The chain couples TRBV7-8 to TRBJ1-1; D gene uncertain. Germline CDR1 and CDR2: SGHVS and FQNEAQ. The V and J ends lost 1 base and 6 bases respectively, with 12 bases between them. This CDR3 has 14 residues.

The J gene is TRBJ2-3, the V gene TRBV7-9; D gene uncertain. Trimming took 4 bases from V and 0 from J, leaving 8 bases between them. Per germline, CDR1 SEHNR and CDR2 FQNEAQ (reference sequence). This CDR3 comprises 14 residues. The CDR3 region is CASSSLSSTDTQYF. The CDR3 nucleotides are TGTGCCAGCAGCTCACTATCTAGCACAGATACGCAGTATTTT.

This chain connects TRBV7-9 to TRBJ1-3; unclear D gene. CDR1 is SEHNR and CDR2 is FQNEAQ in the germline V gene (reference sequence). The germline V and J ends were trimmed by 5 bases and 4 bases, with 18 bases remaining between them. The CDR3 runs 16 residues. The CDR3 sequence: CASSPREGLTGNTIYF. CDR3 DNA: TGTGCCAGCAGCCCCCGAGAGGGCCTAACGGGAAACACCATATATTTT. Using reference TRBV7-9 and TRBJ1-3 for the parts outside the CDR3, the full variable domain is DTGVSQNPRHKITKRGQNVTFRCDPISEHNRLYWYRQTLGQGPEFLTYFQNEAQLEKSRLLSDRFSAERPKGSFSTLEIQRTEQGDSAMYLCASSPREGLTGNTIYFGEGSWLTVV.